Sequencing of this T cell receptor (beta chain) was carried out in a study of tumor and adjacent non-tumor tissue in lung cancer. For the study at large: Samples averaged roughly 4.3 million productive TCRbeta reads each. Findings and caveats of the study: TCR diversity was significantly greater in tumor than normal lung tissue.

TCRbeta libraries were built with three rounds of nested PCR, modified from ARM-PCR. TCRdb ran MiXCR on the multiplex PCR reads and lists one entry per CDR3 protein. The sample has roughly 67,000 distinct CDR3 sequences, about 61% seen once. Regarding this clonotype: The antigen is unknown.

This sample's RNA came from whole unsorted tissue. The CDR3 totals 15 residues. Trimming took off 4 bases at V and 0 bases at J, with 13 bases between the two ends. Per germline, CDR1 SGHAT and CDR2 FQNNGV. This receptor was identified in a middle-aged man with non-small cell lung cancer. The rearrangement links TRBV11-2 to TRBJ2-7; D is ambiguous. Sequenced material: lung tumor tissue. The CDR3, as DNA: TGTGCCAGCAGCTCAGTGTCGGTTAGCTCCTACGAGCAGTACTTC. It encodes CASSSVSVSSYEQYF.